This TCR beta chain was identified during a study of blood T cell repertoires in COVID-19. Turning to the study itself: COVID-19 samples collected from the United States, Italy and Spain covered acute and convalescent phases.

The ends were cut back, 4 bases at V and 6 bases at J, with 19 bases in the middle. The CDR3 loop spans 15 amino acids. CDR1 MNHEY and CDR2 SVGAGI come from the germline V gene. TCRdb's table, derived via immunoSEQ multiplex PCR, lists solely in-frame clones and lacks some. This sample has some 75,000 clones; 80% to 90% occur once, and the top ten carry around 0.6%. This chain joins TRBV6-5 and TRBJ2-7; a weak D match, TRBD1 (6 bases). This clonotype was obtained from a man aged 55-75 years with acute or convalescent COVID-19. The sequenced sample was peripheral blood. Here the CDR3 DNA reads TGTGCCAGCAGTTCCTTACTTACAGGGATCTCCGAGCAGTACTTC. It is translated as CASSSLLTGISEQYF.